The clone carrying this T cell receptor beta chain was recorded a few times. This record belongs to a study of CD8 T cells in ankylosing spondylitis. MiXCR, run by TCRdb on the 5' RACE reads, gives a single entry per CDR3 protein. The repertoire holds 250,000 to 300,000 distinct CDR3 sequences, with roughly 20% as singletons. Germline-derived CDR1 and CDR2 are SGHKS and YYEKEE (reference sequence). V was cut by 0 bases and J by 0 bases, with 10 bases left in between. The CDR3 has 15 amino acids. This clonotype was sampled from a male donor with ankylosing spondylitis or in good health (not recorded which). The sample comprised blood, either unsorted or a sorted T cell fraction (not recorded which). The genes are TRBV5-5 and TRBJ2-7; the D is unclear. The CDR3 loop reads CASSLGQVRSYEQYV. The CDR3 nucleotides are TGTGCCAGCAGCTTGGGGCAGGTCCGCTCCTACGAGCAGTACGTC.